Following are 2 T cell receptor beta chains from one sample sequenced in a study of blood T cell repertoires in COVID-19. The assay was immunoSEQ multiplex PCR, and TCRdb's table has in-frame clones only and misses some. The sample lists around 200,000 clones; about 85% were seen once. Sequences were obtained from peripheral blood. These receptors were collected from a woman under 30 who had recovered from COVID-19.

Of note for this clone: An end of the junction differs from the germline gene, which may be a read error. This chain connects TRBV5-1 to TRBJ2-1, with 9 bases lining up with TRBD2. The CDR3 runs 14 residues. CDR1 is SGHRS and CDR2 is YFSETQ in the germline V gene. In DNA form, the CDR3 reads TGCGCCAGCAGCCTGCTTATTAGCGGGAGTCTCTTGCTCTTC. Translated: CASSLLISGSLLLF. Based on the CDR3 plus reference TRBV5-1 and TRBJ2-1, the full variable domain is KAGVTQTPRYLIKTRGQQVTLSCSPISGHRSVSWYQQTPGQGLQFLFEYFSETQRNKGNFPGRFSGRQFSNSRSEMNVSTLELGDSALYLCASSLLISGSLLLFGPGTRLTVL.

The CDR3 sequence: CSQTKAGTEAFF. The DNA for the CDR3 is TGCAGCCAGACTAAAGCAGGCACTGAAGCTTTCTTT. This chain uses TRBV29-1 with TRBJ1-1; D ambiguous. This CDR3 is built from 12 residues. Trimming left V 8 bases short and J 4 bases short, with 14 bases between. The germline V gene encodes CDR1 SQVTM and CDR2 ANQGSEA. Filled out from reference TRBV29-1 and TRBJ1-1, the complete variable domain reads SAVISQKPSRDICQRGTSLTIQCQVDSQVTMMFWYRQQPGQSLTLIATANQGSEATYESGFVIDKFPISRPNLTFSTLTVSNMSPEDSSIYLCSQTKAGTEAFFGQGTRLTVV.